This T cell receptor beta chain was captured in a study of shared clonotypes between healthy human individuals. Measured with immunoSEQ multiplex PCR; TCRdb has only the in-frame clones, and not every one. Of roughly 1 million clones detected, around 74% appear once; the ten largest clones hold roughly 1.4%. This CDR3 contains 14 residues. V shed 5 bases and J shed 1 base, with 13 bases lying between them. The germline V gene encodes CDR1 SQVTM and CDR2 ANQGSEA. The sample was memory CD4+ T cells sorted from blood. Subset specified: CD45RA-negative fraction. This clonotype was sampled from a man aged 18 to 29 in good health. The chain links TRBV29-1 to TRBJ2-3; D uncertain. The CDR3 is CSVLGVEGTDTQYF. In DNA form, the CDR3 reads TGCAGCGTTCTGGGTGTTGAGGGCACAGATACGCAGTATTTT.